The entry that follows covers one T cell receptor (beta chain) sequence. TCRdb keeps only in-frame clones here, not all; method: immunoSEQ multiplex PCR. The sample has approximately 150,000 clones; roughly 94% are singletons. The CDR3 extends over 17 amino acids. The entry originates in a study of control samples from healthy donors and cancer patients. The gene calls are TRBV21-1 and TRBJ1-1. TRBV21-1 is shown as a pseudogene. This TCR was sampled from a man aged 60 to 75 with colorectal cancer. The sequenced material came from PBMCs. CDR3 protein: CASSKGSRRVENTEAFF. The CDR3 nucleotides are TGTGCCAGCAGCAAAGGGAGTCGGCGGGTGGAGAACACTGAAGCTTTCTTT.